This T cell receptor beta chain was recovered during a study of B cell selection in AIRE deficiency. Study-wide points: CDR3s were shorter in shared Treg sequences, reflecting few non-templated nucleotide insertions. Approximately 31% of healthy-shared Treg sequences were found among patient Tconv cells.

Turning to this clone: What it binds is not known.

The assay was immunoSEQ multiplex PCR, and TCRdb's table has in-frame clones only and misses some. The sample lists about 25,000 clones, roughly 97% seen once, with 0.2% in the top ten. V was shortened by 0 bases and J by 3 bases, with 10 bases between the two germline ends. The CDR3 spans 14 residues. Germline V gives CDR1 SGHDT, CDR2 YYEEEE. Sorting defined conventional CD4 T cells as CD4+CD127+. V and J are TRBV5-6 and TRBJ2-7; D perhaps matches TRBD2 (5 bases). Sequencing used conventional CD4+ T cells sorted from PBMCs. The clonotype was recovered from a human donor with AIRE deficiency. The CDR3 reads CASSLVSGNYEQYF. The CDR3 DNA reads TGTGCCAGCAGCTTGGTTTCGGGAAACTACGAGCAGTACTTC.